The 19 T cell receptor beta chains presented below share a single source sample, sequenced in a study of Ad26.COV2.S vaccination and SARS-CoV-2 variants. Treatment indicated: over 15 received Ad26.COV2.S at low or high dose, single or two shots; about 5 received placebo; per-sample allocation not given. Sampling happened 63 days after the first vaccine or placebo injection. Data came from immunoSEQ multiplex PCR; TCRdb stores just in-frame clones and leaves some out. The repertoire holds about 400,000 clones, 89% seen once, with under 2% in the top ten. The source material was peripheral blood, sampled in a trial of Ad26.COV2.S vaccine versus placebo. The origin of the receptors is a person aged 18-65 years who received the Ad26.COV2.S COVID-19 vaccine or a placebo.

The rearrangement joins TRBV3-1 (or the pseudogene TRBV3-2) to TRBJ1-1, with 7 nucleotides matching TRBD1. Per the germline V gene, CDR1 is LGHDT and CDR2 is YNNKEL (reference sequence). After removal of 7 bases from V and 4 bases from J, the junction contained 6 bases not matched to a gene. The CDR3 consists of 13 residues. This CDR3 reads CASTRQGSTEAFF. CDR3 bases: TGTGCCAGCACCCGACAGGGATCCACTGAAGCTTTCTTT.

Written as DNA, the CDR3 is TGTGCCAGCAGTTTACTAGCGGGAGACACCTACGAGCAGTACTTC. Translating it yields CASSLLAGDTYEQYF. The chain employs TRBV6-5 and TRBJ2-7; TRBD2 aligns across 11 bases. J was trimmed by 2 bases and V by 4 bases; bases with no gene match: 4. This CDR3 region has 15 residues. Germline V CDR1 and CDR2: MNHEY, SVGAGI.

The chain recombines TRBV28 with TRBJ2-5, with D unresolved. The V gene lost 5 bases and the J gene lost 0 bases, with 13 bases spanning the gap. The CDR3 is 15 residues long. Germline loops: CDR1 MDHEN, CDR2 SYDVKM. This CDR3 reads CASSPLYENQETQYF. The CDR3 bases are TGTGCCAGCAGTCCCCTGTATGAGAACCAAGAGACCCAGTACTTC.

This chain connects TRBV28 to TRBJ1-5, with D maybe TRBD1 (6 bases). The V gene's germline CDR1 is MDHEN and CDR2 SYDVKM. V was pared by 11 bases and J by 2 bases, with 19 bases between. The CDR3 runs 15 residues. The CDR3 nucleotides are TGTGCCGGCCGATCGGGGGCTGGTGGCAATCAGCCCCAGCATTTT. Translated: CAGRSGAGGNQPQHF. The full variable domain, completed using reference TRBV28 and TRBJ1-5, is DVKVTQSSRYLVKRTGEKVFLECVQDMDHENMFWYRQDPGLGLRLIYFSYDVKMKEKGDIPEGYSVSREKKERFSLILESASTNQTSMYLCAGRSGAGGNQPQHFGDGTRLSIL.

The chain recombines TRBV6-1 with TRBJ1-1; no clear D gene. The CDR3 loop spans 12 amino acids. Germline V gives CDR1 MNHNS, CDR2 SASEGT. The germline V and J ends were trimmed by 3 bases and 7 bases, with 9 bases remaining between them. CDR3 residues: CASSDRWGEAFF. CDR3 DNA sequence: TGTGCCAGCAGTGACCGATGGGGTGAAGCTTTCTTT.

This sequence joins TRBV5-1 and TRBJ2-1, with 8 bases fitting TRBD2. The length of the CDR3 is 16 residues. V shed 0 bases, J shed 4 bases, and the junction held 6 bases outside the gene matches. Germline CDR1 is SGHRS and CDR2 is YFSETQ. The CDR3 DNA follows: TGCGCCAGCAGCTTGGACGCTGTAGCGGGGTACAATGAGCAGTTCTTC. This encodes CASSLDAVAGYNEQFF.

The chain carries TRBV5-1 and TRBJ2-5; D gene ambiguous. Trimming stripped 1 base from V and 1 base from J, with 8 bases between. Germline-derived CDR1 and CDR2 are SGHRS and YFSETQ. This CDR3 is 14 amino acids long. Here the CDR3 reads CASSLMLVQETQYF. The CDR3 DNA reads as TGCGCCAGCAGCTTGATGCTAGTCCAAGAGACCCAGTACTTC. The variable domain in full, with the rest retrieved from reference TRBV5-1 and TRBJ2-5, is KAGVTQTPRYLIKTRGQQVTLSCSPISGHRSVSWYQQTPGQGLQFLFEYFSETQRNKGNFPGRFSGRQFSNSRSEMNVSTLELGDSALYLCASSLMLVQETQYFGPGTRLLVL.

J is TRBJ2-1 and V is TRBV11-2; D is unresolved. The CDR3 length is 13 residues. V was clipped by 0 bases and J by 9 bases, with 9 bases between them. From germline, CDR1 is SGHAT and CDR2 FQNNGV. DNA for the CDR3: TGTGCCAGCAGCTTAGATCGAACTATTGAGCAGTTCTTC. Translating gives CASSLDRTIEQFF.

This chain links TRBV7-2 with TRBJ2-1; 8 bases fit TRBD2. V lost 5 bases, J lost 5 bases, and 11 bases stayed unmatched. The CDR3 consists of 16 residues. Germline CDR1 SGHTA, CDR2 FQGNSA. Written as DNA, the CDR3 is TGTGCCAGCAGCCAAACCGGACTAGCATCCCACAATGAGCAGTTCTTC. It encodes CASSQTGLASHNEQFF.

This chain links TRBV2 with TRBJ2-1; TRBD2 matches 11 bases. Germline assignment: CDR1 SNHLY and CDR2 FYNNEI. There are 16 residues in the CDR3. The ends lost 3 bases at V and 3 bases at J; junction bases unmatched: 4. The CDR3 protein is CASSERSGRGYNEQFF. DNA of the CDR3: TGTGCCAGCAGTGAGCGTAGCGGGAGGGGCTACAATGAGCAGTTCTTC.

The rearrangement joins TRBV19 to TRBJ1-3; D gene ambiguous. V gave up 10 bases and J gave up 4 bases, with 11 bases separating them. The length of the CDR3 is 12 residues. Germline V gene data show CDR1 as LNHDA and CDR2 as SQIVND (reference sequence). The CDR3 is CATSDIGNTIYF. In nucleotides, the CDR3 is TGTGCCACCTCAGACATCGGAAACACCATATATTTT.

This clone has only one observation. The chain combines TRBV18 with TRBJ2-3; D gene unclear. This CDR3 is 14 amino acids long. The germline CDR1 and CDR2 sequences are KGHSH and LQKENI. The V gene lost 6 bases and the J gene lost 0 bases, with 10 bases spanning the gap. CDR3 nucleotides: TGTGCCAGCTCCCCCAACTTTAGCACAGATACGCAGTATTTT. Encoded protein: CASSPNFSTDTQYF. Together with reference TRBV18 and TRBJ2-3, the CDR3 gives the full variable domain: NAGVMQNPRHLVRRRGQEARLRCSPMKGHSHVYWYRQLPEEGLKFMVYLQKENIIDESGMPKERFSAEFPKEGPSILRIQQVVRGDSAAYFCASSPNFSTDTQYFGPGTRLTVL.

The genes are TRBV19 and TRBJ2-7; maybe TRBD1 (6 bases). V was pared by 5 bases and J by 2 bases, with 16 bases between. This CDR3 contains 15 residues. The germline V gene encodes CDR1 LNHDA and CDR2 SQIVND (reference sequence). CDR3 sequence reads: CASSVGNRVPYEQYF. The CDR3 DNA reads TGTGCCAGTAGTGTCGGTAACAGGGTCCCCTACGAGCAGTACTTC.

This chain connects TRBV11-2 to TRBJ2-1; D is unresolved. Germline V gene lookup returns CDR1 SGHAT and CDR2 FQNNGV. The CDR3 is 14 amino acids. Trimming removed 3 bases at V and 7 bases at J, with 13 bases between. The CDR3 coding sequence is TGTGCCAGCAGCTTTACCCGGACCCGAAATGAGCAGTTCTTC. It is translated as CASSFTRTRNEQFF.

The V and J genes are TRBV28 and TRBJ2-5; 12 bases are a match to TRBD2. Germline trimming cut 5 bases from V and 5 bases from J; bases unmatched to any gene: 9. Per germline, CDR1 MDHEN and CDR2 SYDVKM. This CDR3 spans 16 amino acids. The CDR3 DNA reads as TGTGCCAGCAGTCCTCACCGGGGGACTAGCGGGGAGACCCAGTACTTC. Protein: CASSPHRGTSGETQYF.

The CDR3 loop is CASSAAEDIQYF. The CDR3 nucleotides are TGTGCCAGCAGCGCAGCCGAAGACATTCAGTACTTC. The V gene is TRBV7-2, the J gene TRBJ2-4; no clear D. The CDR3 is made up of 12 amino acids. The V gene's germline CDR1 is SGHTA and CDR2 FQGNSA. V shed 5 bases and J shed 8 bases, with 10 bases lying between them.

This clone occurred once. The chain is built from TRBV3-1 (or the pseudogene TRBV3-2) and TRBJ1-1, with 10 bases lining up with TRBD1. The germline V gene encodes CDR1 LGHDT and CDR2 YNNKEL (reference sequence). The CDR3 runs to 15 residues. V lost 8 bases and J lost 5; bases outside the gene matches: 11. CDR3 amino acids: CASLPTGGARTEAFF. The DNA for the CDR3 is TGTGCCAGCCTTCCGACAGGGGGCGCGCGGACTGAAGCTTTCTTT.

The rearrangement joins TRBV28 to TRBJ1-4, with no clear D. The V end lost 5 bases, the J end lost 15 bases, and 13 bases lay between the germline ends. The CDR3 has 11 residues. The germline CDR1 and CDR2 sequences are MDHEN and SYDVKM. The CDR3 nucleotides are TGTGCCAGCAGTCAATCCTATAGGTTGTTTTTT. This encodes CASSQSYRLFF.

The rearrangement joins TRBV15 to TRBJ2-7; a weak D match, TRBD2 (7 bases). Trimming stripped 8 bases from V and 2 bases from J, with 13 bases between. Germline CDR1 reads LNHNV; CDR2 reads YYDKDF (reference sequence). The CDR3 sequence is 13 residues long. For the CDR3, the DNA is TGTGCCACCGGGGGGGGCCAAACCTACGAGCAGTACTTC. The encoded protein is CATGGGQTYEQYF.